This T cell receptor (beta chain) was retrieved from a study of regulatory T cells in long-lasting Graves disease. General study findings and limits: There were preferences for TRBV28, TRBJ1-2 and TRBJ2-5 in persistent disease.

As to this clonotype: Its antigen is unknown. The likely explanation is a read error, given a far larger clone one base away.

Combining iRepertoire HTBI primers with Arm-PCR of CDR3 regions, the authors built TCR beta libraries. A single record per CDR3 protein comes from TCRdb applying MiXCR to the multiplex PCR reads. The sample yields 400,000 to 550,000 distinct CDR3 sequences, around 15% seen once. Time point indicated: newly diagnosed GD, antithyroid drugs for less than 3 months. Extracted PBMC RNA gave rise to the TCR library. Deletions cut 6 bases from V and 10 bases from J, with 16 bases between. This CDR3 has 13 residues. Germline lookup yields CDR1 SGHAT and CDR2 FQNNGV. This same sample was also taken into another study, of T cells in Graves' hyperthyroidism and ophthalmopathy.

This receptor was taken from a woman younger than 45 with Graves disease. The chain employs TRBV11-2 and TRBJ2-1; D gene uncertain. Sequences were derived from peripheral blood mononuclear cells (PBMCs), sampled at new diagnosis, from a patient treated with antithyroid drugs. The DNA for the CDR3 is TGTGCCAGCAGTCTTACACGGTCCTACGAGCAGTTCTTC. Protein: CASSLTRSYEQFF.